These 9 T cell receptor beta chains were all obtained from the same sample, sequenced in a study of glioma-infiltrating T cells. The iRepertoire nested amplicon-rescue multiplex PCR amplified TCR alpha and beta CDR3s from RNA. TCRdb redid the calling of the multiplex PCR reads with MiXCR, one entry per CDR3 protein. The sample includes approximately 400,000 distinct CDR3 sequences, 35% to 45% seen only once; the top ten take around 12%. Sequencing was performed on glioma tissue, nonneoplastic brain tissue, or PBMCs (not recorded which). These receptors all stem from a human donor with low-grade glioma or glioblastoma, undergoing nonglioma brain surgery, or in good health (not recorded which).

The V call is TRBV6-1, the J call TRBJ2-1; TRBD2 matches 11 bases. CDR1 and CDR2 from the germline V gene are MNHNS and SASEGT. With 8 bases clipped from V and 6 bases from J, the junction kept 3 bases outside the gene matches. The CDR3 totals 13 residues. The CDR3 DNA is TGTGCCAGCCAGGGACTAGCGGCCAATGAGCAGTTCTTC. Protein product: CASQGLAANEQFF.

This clonotype appeared many times. The CDR3 DNA reads TGTGCCACCAGCAGAGGACCAGGACTAGCGGGAAATGAGCAGTTCTTC. This encodes CATSRGPGLAGNEQFF. The chain recombines TRBV15 with TRBJ2-1; 12 nucleotides align to TRBD2. V dropped 1 base and J dropped 7; count of bases not matched to a gene: 5. Germline V gene lookup returns CDR1 LNHNV and CDR2 YYDKDF (reference sequence). This CDR3 has 16 amino acids. Combining the CDR3 with reference TRBV15 and TRBJ2-1 gives the whole variable domain DAMVIQNPRYQVTQFGKPVTLSCSQTLNHNVMYWYQQKSSQAPKLLFHYYDKDFNNEADTPDNFQSRRPNTSFCFLDIRSPGLGDTAMYLCATSRGPGLAGNEQFFGPGTRLTVL.

Points on this clonotype: This may come from a read error, since a much larger clone is one base off. This chain uses TRBV27 with TRBJ2-1, with 12 bases identical to TRBD2. The junction had 7 bases not matched to a gene; V was cut back by 5 bases and J by 8 bases. Looked up from germline, CDR1 is MNHEY and CDR2 is SMNVEV (reference sequence). The CDR3 is 15 amino acids. DNA of the CDR3: TGTGCCAGCAGTCTCGCCGGGACTAGCGGGTATGAGCAGTTCTTC. Amino acid sequence: CASSLAGTSGYEQFF.

The V and J genes are TRBV25-1 and TRBJ1-1; perhaps TRBD1 as D (5 bases). The CDR3 is 15 amino acids. V lost 6 bases to trimming and J lost 7 bases, with 21 bases between them. Germline V gives CDR1 MGHDK, CDR2 SYGVNS. CDR3 region: CASRQYGGTEDEAFF. CDR3 in DNA: TGTGCCAGCAGACAATATGGGGGAACAGAGGATGAAGCTTTCTTT.

The chain links TRBV11-3 to TRBJ2-7; 7 bases map to TRBD1. Germline CDR1 SGHNT, CDR2 YENEEA. The CDR3 contains 13 residues. J was trimmed by 7 bases and V by 6 bases; bases with no gene match: 9. CDR3 coding DNA: TGTGCCAGCAGTTTTACTCACAGGGGAGAGCAGTACTTC. This encodes CASSFTHRGEQYF.

This clonotype came up once. The gene calls are TRBV7-2 and TRBJ2-1; 9 positions match TRBD2. The J segment lost 10 bases and the V segment lost 5 bases, leaving 6 bases of the junction unmatched. CDR1 is SGHTA and CDR2 is FQGNSA in the germline V gene. This CDR3 is built from 13 residues. The chain's CDR3 is CASSRWTSAEQFF. The DNA of the CDR3 is TGTGCCAGCAGCCGCTGGACTAGCGCCGAGCAGTTCTTC.

A word on this clonotype: This CDR3 is missing its conserved last phenylalanine or tryptophan, likely due to a read error. The chain has TRBV6-6 and TRBJ2-7, with D possibly matching TRBD1 (6 bases). The CDR3 loop spans 14 amino acids. Germline CDR1 and CDR2: MNHNY and SVGAGI (reference sequence). Trimming cost V 0 bases and J 2 bases, with 8 bases left between them. CDR3: CASSYSSGAYEQYL. CDR3 in DNA: TGTGCCAGCAGTTACTCTTCAGGGGCCTACGAGCAGTACCTC.

The rearrangement links TRBV4-1 to TRBJ1-5; D not certain. From germline, CDR1 is MGHRA and CDR2 YSYEKL. This CDR3 is 13 amino acids long. Trimming took 0 bases from V and 7 from J, leaving 7 bases between them. This CDR3 is CASSQDPIQPQHF. CDR3 DNA: TGCGCCAGCAGCCAAGACCCTATCCAGCCCCAGCATTTT.

The V call is TRBV12-3 or TRBV12-4, the J call TRBJ1-5, with a weak D call TRBD1 (6 bases). CDR3 length: 13 residues. V gave up 3 bases and J gave up 7 bases, with 10 bases separating them. CDR3 DNA: TGTGCCAGCAGTTTTTCACAGGGCCAGCCCCAGCATTTT. Protein: CASSFSQGQPQHF.